Sequencing of this T cell receptor (beta chain) was carried out in a study of T cell responses to AZD1222 COVID-19 vaccine. Trimming at V came to 4 bases and at J to 7 bases, leaving 16 bases not matched to a gene. The CDR3 spans 18 residues. Germline CDR1 MGHDK, CDR2 SYGVNS. Clones were sequenced by immunoSEQ multiplex PCR, and TCRdb holds only the in-frame ones, with some missing. The data contain about 170,000 clones, around 94% of them singletons. Specimen: peripheral blood, collected on day 0 of AZD1222 vaccination. The sequence was collected from an adult in good health. The chain links TRBV25-1 to TRBJ2-5; 12 bases agree with TRBD2. In DNA, the CDR3 is TGTGCCAGCAGTGCGCCCTCCCGACTAGCGGGAGTCGAAGTGACCCAGTACTTC. Protein sequence: CASSAPSRLAGVEVTQYF.